This TCR beta chain came from a study of shared clonotypes between healthy human individuals. For each subset, genomic DNA was distributed in equal portions over several immunoSEQ plates. Libraries were prepared by immunoSEQ multiplex PCR; TCRdb keeps only in-frame clonotypes and omits some of them. The data show over a million clones, with 70% to 80% seen just once and 0.5% to 0.6% held by the top ten. Study results and caveats: Clonotypes shared by all four sorted-subset donors had higher generation probabilities than non-shared clonotypes.

The V gene's germline CDR1 is MNHNS and CDR2 SASEGT. The ends were cut back, 2 bases at V and 8 bases at J, with 13 bases in the middle. The CDR3 has 14 residues. Of note for this clone: What it binds is unknown.

Input material: memory CD4+ T cells from PBMCs. Subset: CD45RA-negative fraction. The rearrangement joins TRBV6-1 to TRBJ2-1; D remains unclear. The clonotype was recovered from a man between 18 and 29 years old in good health. Some clones in this sample may be carry-over from other donors' samples. CDR3 DNA: TGTGCCAGCAGTGAACGAAGCGAGGTCGATGAGCAGTTCTTC. As protein: CASSERSEVDEQFF.